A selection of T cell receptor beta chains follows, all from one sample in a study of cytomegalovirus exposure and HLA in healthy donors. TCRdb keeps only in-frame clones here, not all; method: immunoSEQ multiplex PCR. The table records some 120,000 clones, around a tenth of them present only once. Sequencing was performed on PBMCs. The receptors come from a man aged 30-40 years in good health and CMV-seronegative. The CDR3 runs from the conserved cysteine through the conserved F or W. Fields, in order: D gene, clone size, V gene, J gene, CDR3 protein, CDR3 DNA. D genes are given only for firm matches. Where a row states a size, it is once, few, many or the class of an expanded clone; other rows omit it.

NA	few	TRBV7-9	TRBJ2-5	CASSSAAGEETQYF	TGTGCCAGCAGCTCCGCCGCAGGGGAAGAGACCCAGTACTTC
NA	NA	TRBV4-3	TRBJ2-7	CASSQEESVYEQYF	TGCGCCAGCAGCCAAGAAGAGTCCGTCTACGAGCAGTACTTC
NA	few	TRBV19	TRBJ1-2	CASRKEIYGYTF	TGTGCCAGTAGAAAGGAGATCTATGGCTACACCTTC
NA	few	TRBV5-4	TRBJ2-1	CASSFNPQAASYNEQFF	TGTGCCAGCAGTTTTAACCCCCAAGCGGCCTCCTACAATGAGCAGTTCTTC
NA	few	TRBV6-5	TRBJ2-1	CASSPGGAGEQFF	TGTGCCAGCAGTCCCGGCGGGGCGGGTGAGCAGTTCTTC
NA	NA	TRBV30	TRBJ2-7	CAWSVGTRDEQYF	TGTGCCTGGAGTGTTGGGACAAGGGACGAGCAGTACTTC
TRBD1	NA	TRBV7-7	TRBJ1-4	CASSLGIGTVTEKLFF	TGTGCTAGCAGCTTAGGGATTGGGACAGTAACTGAAAAACTGTTTTTT
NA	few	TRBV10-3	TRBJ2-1	CASTLGLGFGNEQFF	TGTGCCAGCACCCTAGGACTCGGGTTTGGGAATGAGCAGTTCTTC
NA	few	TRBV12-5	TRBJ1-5	CASVRGRGSQPQHF	TGTGCTAGTGTCCGGGGACGGGGGAGTCAGCCCCAGCATTTT
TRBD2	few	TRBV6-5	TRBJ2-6	CASSLGRGPGANVLTF	TGTGCCAGCAGTTTAGGGAGGGGCCCTGGGGCCAACGTCCTGACTTTC
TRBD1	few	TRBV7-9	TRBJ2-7	CASSNRTGILSYEQYF	TGTGCCAGCAGCAATCGGACAGGCATTCTCTCCTACGAGCAGTACTTC
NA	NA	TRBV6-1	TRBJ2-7	CASSDPVQGREVEQYF	TGTGCCAGCAGTGACCCTGTTCAGGGTCGAGAGGTCGAGCAGTACTTC
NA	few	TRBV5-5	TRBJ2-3	CASSVPGTSTDTQYF	TGTGCCAGCAGCGTTCCGGGGACTAGCACAGATACGCAGTATTTT
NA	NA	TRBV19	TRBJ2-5	CASSVRNGETQYF	TGTGCCAGTAGTGTCAGGAATGGCGAGACCCAGTACTTC
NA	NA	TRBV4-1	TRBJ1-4	CASSQDPGTTNEKLFF	TGCGCCAGCAGCCAAGATCCCGGGACTACTAATGAAAAACTGTTTTTT
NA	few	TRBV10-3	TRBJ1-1	CAISEGADTEAFF	TGTGCCATCAGTGAAGGGGCGGACACTGAAGCTTTCTTT
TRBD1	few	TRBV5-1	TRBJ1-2	CASSHGQGGGYGYTF	TGCGCCAGCAGCCACGGACAGGGAGGTGGCTATGGCTACACCTTC
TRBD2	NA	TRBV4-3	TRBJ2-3	CASSPRAGGTDTQYF	TGCGCCAGCAGCCCCCGAGCGGGGGGTACAGATACGCAGTATTTT
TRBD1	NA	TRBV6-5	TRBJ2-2	CASRTGPHRELFF	TGTGCCAGCAGGACAGGGCCGCACCGGGAGCTGTTTTTT
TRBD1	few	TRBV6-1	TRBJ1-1	CASSLDRDTEAFF	TGTGCCAGCAGCCTGGACAGGGACACTGAAGCTTTCTTT
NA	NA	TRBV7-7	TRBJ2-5	CASSLTVEVAETQYF	TGTGCTAGCAGCCTGACAGTAGAGGTGGCGGAGACCCAGTACTTC
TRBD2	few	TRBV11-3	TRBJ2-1	CASSLGSGRDNEQFF	TGTGCCAGCAGCTTAGGCAGCGGGAGGGACAATGAGCAGTTCTTC
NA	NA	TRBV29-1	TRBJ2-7	CSALGQARYTTSGSSSYEQYF	TGCAGCGCCCTTGGACAGGCCAGATATACCACTAGCGGTAGTAGCTCCTACGAGCAGTACTTC
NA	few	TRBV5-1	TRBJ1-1	CASSKGSQGPDTEAFF	TGCGCCAGCAGCAAAGGGTCCCAGGGGCCGGACACTGAAGCTTTCTTT
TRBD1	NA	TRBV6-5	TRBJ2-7	CASSYRDRGSYEQYF	TGTGCCAGCAGTTACCGGGACAGGGGTTCCTACGAGCAGTACTTC
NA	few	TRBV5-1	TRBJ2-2	CASSLGQNTGELFF	TGCGCCAGCAGCTTGGGACAGAACACCGGGGAGCTGTTTTTT
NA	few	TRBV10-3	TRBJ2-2	CAIRGSTGTGELFF	TGTGCCATCAGGGGTTCGACGGGCACCGGGGAGCTGTTTTTT
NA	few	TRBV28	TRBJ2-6	CASSFRAGANVLTF	TGTGCCAGCAGTTTCCGCGCCGGGGCCAACGTCCTGACTTTC
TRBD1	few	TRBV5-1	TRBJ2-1	CASSFGTGGYNEQFF	TGCGCCAGCAGCTTTGGGACAGGGGGGTACAATGAGCAGTTCTTC
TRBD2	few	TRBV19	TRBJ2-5	CASSIGGRHQETQYF	TGTGCCAGTAGTATCGGCGGGAGGCACCAAGAGACCCAGTACTTC
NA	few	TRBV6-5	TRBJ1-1	CASSLRTGSTEAFF	TGTGCCAGCAGCCTGAGAACAGGGTCCACTGAAGCTTTCTTT
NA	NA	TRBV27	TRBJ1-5	CASSFSGARQPQHF	TGTGCCAGCAGTTTTTCGGGAGCTAGGCAGCCCCAGCATTTT
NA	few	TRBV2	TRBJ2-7	CASSESPRVTIEQYF	TGTGCCAGCAGTGAAAGTCCCAGGGTTACAATCGAGCAGTACTTC
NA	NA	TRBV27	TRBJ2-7	CASSPISGSYEQYF	TGTGCCAGCAGCCCAATCTCAGGCTCCTACGAGCAGTACTTC
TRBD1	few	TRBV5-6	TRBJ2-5	CASSLASQGAKTQYF	TGTGCCAGCAGCTTGGCCAGCCAGGGGGCGAAGACCCAGTACTTC
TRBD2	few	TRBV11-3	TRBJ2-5	CASSSGGEETQYF	TGTGCCAGCAGCTCGGGGGGGGAAGAGACCCAGTACTTC
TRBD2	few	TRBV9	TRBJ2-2	CASSPGLAGGLFTGELFF	TGTGCCAGCAGCCCGGGACTAGCGGGGGGGCTGTTCACCGGGGAGCTGTTTTTT
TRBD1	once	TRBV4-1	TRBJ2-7	CASSPAGTGDLEQYF	TGCGCCAGCAGCCCAGCCGGGACAGGGGATCTCGAGCAGTACTTC
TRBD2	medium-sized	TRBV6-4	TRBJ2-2	CASSDREGGELFF	TGTGCCAGCAGTGACAGGGAGGGCGGGGAGCTGTTTTTT
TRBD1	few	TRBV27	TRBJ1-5	CASSPDRGSNQPQHF	TGTGCCAGCAGTCCGGACAGGGGGAGCAATCAGCCCCAGCATTTT
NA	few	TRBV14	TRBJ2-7	CASSQVPTVEQYF	TGTGCCAGCAGCCAAGTACCCACAGTCGAGCAGTACTTC